This record concerns one TCR beta chain sequence. This record comes from a study of blood T cell repertoires in COVID-19. As handled by the study authors: For nucleated cells, counts were estimated from reference gene primer amplification. TCRdb keeps only in-frame clones here, not all; method: immunoSEQ multiplex PCR. V and J calls and clone size are copied from that table; D and trimming were computed from the DNA. The sample records around 240,000 clones, 85% to 90% being singletons. Everyone who took part was 18 to 89 years old, and they came from 20 to 25 US areas. A case of COVID-19 had been met by exposed participants within 2 weeks before study entry. Losses at the gene ends were 4 bases for V and 4 bases for J; bases not matched to a gene: 10. This CDR3 region has 16 residues. The germline gives CDR1 SGHAT, CDR2 FQNNGV.

Specimen: PBMCs or T cells enriched from blood (not recorded which). The chain employs TRBV11-2 and TRBJ2-1; 7 bases line up with TRBD2. This receptor was taken from a man aged 45-65 years who had been exposed to COVID-19. CDR3 region: CASSSGRDYTYNEQFF. The CDR3 nucleotides read TGTGCCAGCAGCTCAGGGCGGGACTACACGTACAATGAGCAGTTCTTC.